The clone carrying this T cell receptor beta chain has a handful of counts. Trimming stripped 0 bases from V and 4 bases from J, with 7 bases between. From germline, CDR1 is SGDLS and CDR2 YYNGEE. The CDR3 is made up of 13 amino acids. Amplification of TCR beta CDR3 regions used RNA transcripts. The library came from an HTBI-primed first-round RT-PCR and a second-round multiplex PCR. TCRdb reprocessed the multiplex PCR reads via MiXCR and lists one record per CDR3 protein. The repertoire includes almost 750,000 distinct CDR3 sequences, roughly two fifths of them detected once, and 44% sits in the top ten. These data come from a study of Graves' ophthalmopathy and Graves' hyperthyroidism.

The TCR comes from an adult man with Graves' ophthalmopathy. The sequencing sample was made of peripheral blood. The V gene is TRBV9, the J gene TRBJ1-2; possibly TRBD1 for D (5 bases). CDR3 DNA sequence: TGTGCCAGCAGCGTAGGGAGGGGCTATGGCTACACCTTC. Translated: CASSVGRGYGYTF.